These 21 T cell receptor beta chains share one sample of origin, sequenced in a study of low-dose radiotherapy and immunotherapy resistance in tumors. Both TCRalpha and TCRbeta chains were reverse transcribed with V-gene-specific primers. The TCRs were subjected to amplification over approximately 20 PCR cycles employing a constant-region primer in conjunction with a V-primer adapter. TCRdb used MiXCR to reprocess the reads, holding one entry per CDR3 protein. The table lists 12,000 to 15,000 distinct CDR3 sequences, about 70% of them singletons. These receptor sequences come from a human donor with advanced metastatic prostate, ovarian, gallbladder or colorectal cancer (not recorded which). This table probably holds off-target reads from a library built for another chain.

The rearrangement uses TRBV29-1 and TRBJ2-7, with D maybe TRBD1 (5 bases). The germline CDR1 and CDR2 sequences are SQVTM and ANQGSEA. This CDR3 contains 11 residues. Trimming pared 6 bases from V and 6 bases from J, leaving 12 bases between. The CDR3 DNA sequence: TGCAGCGTCACTGACAGCCGCGAGCAGTACTTC. It codes for CSVTDSREQYF.

This chain uses TRBV2 with TRBJ2-1; no firm D call. V dropped 6 bases and J dropped 5 bases, with 2 bases sitting between them. CDR1 and CDR2 (germline): SNHLY, FYNNEI. The CDR3 is 10 residues long. The CDR3 region is CASRHNEQFF. The CDR3, as DNA: TGTGCCAGCAGACACAATGAGCAGTTCTTC.

The chain is built from TRBV6-1 and TRBJ2-7; a weak D match, TRBD1 (6 bases). This CDR3 is built from 14 residues. V was shortened by 0 bases and J by 0 bases, with 6 bases between the two germline ends. In germline, CDR1 is MNHNS, CDR2 SASEGT. This CDR3 is CASSEADSSYEQYF. The DNA for the CDR3 is TGTGCCAGCAGTGAAGCGGACAGCTCCTACGAGCAGTACTTC.

V and J are TRBV6-2 or TRBV6-3 and TRBJ2-6, with 10 bases aligning to TRBD2. The germline V gene encodes CDR1 MNHEY and CDR2 SVGEGT. This CDR3 comprises 16 residues. The junction had 4 bases not matched to a gene; V was cut back by 7 bases and J by 1 base. The CDR3: CASTPAGGSGANVLTF. The CDR3 region has the DNA TGTGCCAGCACTCCAGCGGGGGGGTCTGGGGCCAACGTCCTGACTTTC.

The chain couples TRBV2 to TRBJ2-5; D assignment may be TRBD1 or TRBD2 (6 bases each). The CDR3 has 14 amino acids. Trimming took off 1 base at V and 4 bases at J, with 10 bases between the two ends. Germline CDR1 SNHLY, CDR2 FYNNEI. Written as DNA, the CDR3 is TGTGCCAGCAGTGAAGTTGGGGGGCGAGAGACCCAGTACTTC. Its protein is CASSEVGGRETQYF.

The chain employs TRBV12-3 or TRBV12-4 and TRBJ2-5, with TRBD2 matching over 7 bases. J gave up 1 base and V 3 bases, and 5 bases lay outside the gene matches. The CDR3 contains 15 residues. The CDR3 here is CASSLGGPVQETQYF. CDR3 DNA: TGTGCCAGCAGTTTGGGAGGGCCGGTCCAAGAGACCCAGTACTTC.

The chain has TRBV5-1 and TRBJ1-1; 7 bases are a match to TRBD1. The CDR3 totals 16 residues. The ends lost 7 bases at V and 0 bases at J; junction bases unmatched: 12. Germline CDR1 reads SGHRS; CDR2 reads YFSETQ. CDR3 sequence: CASGTGQNPMNTEAFF. The CDR3 nucleotides are TGCGCCAGCGGAACGGGACAGAACCCCATGAACACTGAAGCTTTCTTT.

This clonotype appeared a few times. The V and J genes are TRBV23-1 and TRBJ1-5, with D uncertain. TRBV23-1 is an ORF, with its function uncertain. V gave up 4 bases and J gave up 3 bases, with 10 bases separating them. There are 14 residues in the CDR3. The chain's CDR3 is CASSLAGFNQPQHF. In nucleotides, the CDR3 is TGCGCCAGCAGTCTCGCCGGGTTCAATCAGCCCCAGCATTTT.

V usage is TRBV20-1 and J usage is TRBJ2-1; D unresolved. In germline, CDR1 is DFQATT, CDR2 SNEGSKA (reference sequence). This CDR3 comprises 13 residues. Trimming took off 0 bases at V and 5 bases at J, with 8 bases between the two ends. CDR3 nucleotide sequence: TGCAGTGCTAGAGATCATACGGACAATGAGCAGTTCTTC. Translating gives CSARDHTDNEQFF.

V is TRBV4-1 and J is TRBJ2-2, with D perhaps matching TRBD2 (6 bases). The CDR3 runs to 16 residues. CDR1 MGHRA and CDR2 YSYEKL come from the germline V gene. V was trimmed by 4 bases and J by 1 base, leaving 13 bases between them. The CDR3 reads CASSLADWQNTGELFF. CDR3 in DNA: TGCGCCAGCAGCCTAGCGGACTGGCAGAACACCGGGGAGCTGTTTTTT.

V gene TRBV4-1 combines with J gene TRBJ1-1; D is uncertain. V shed 0 bases and J shed 0 bases, with 11 bases lying between them. The CDR3 runs to 16 residues. Germline CDR1 and CDR2: MGHRA and YSYEKL. The CDR3, as DNA: TGCGCCAGCAGCCAAGAATTGAGGAGGGTGAACACTGAAGCTTTCTTT. Amino acids: CASSQELRRVNTEAFF.

The J gene is TRBJ1-2, the V gene TRBV13, with D possibly being TRBD1 (5 bases). With 5 bases removed from V and 8 bases from J, the gap between germline ends came to 15 bases. The CDR3 runs 13 residues. Germline loops: CDR1 PRHDT, CDR2 FYEKMQ (reference sequence). CDR3 sequence: CASSPGLGRGYTF. DNA for the CDR3: TGTGCCAGCAGCCCCGGACTGGGGCGGGGCTACACCTTC.

The CDR3 sequence is CASSPPRGTANQPQHF. In DNA form, the CDR3 reads TGTGCCAGCAGCCCCCCCAGGGGGACAGCTAATCAGCCCCAGCATTTT. This chain connects TRBV13 to TRBJ1-5; TRBD1 aligns across 7 bases. In germline, CDR1 is PRHDT, CDR2 FYEKMQ (reference sequence). This CDR3 comprises 16 residues. V was pared by 5 bases and J by 4 bases, with 11 bases of the junction left unmatched.

This clonotype is a singleton in its sample. The chain recombines TRBV12-3 or TRBV12-4 with TRBJ1-1; 10 bases agree with TRBD1. This CDR3 is 15 amino acids long. V was pared by 3 bases and J by 6 bases, with 7 bases of the junction left unmatched. As DNA, the CDR3 is TGTGCCAGCAGTTTTCGGACAGGGGGTAAGCCTGAAGCTTTCTTT. Its protein is CASSFRTGGKPEAFF.

The chain employs TRBV5-5 and TRBJ2-7; 8 bases map to TRBD1. The CDR3 runs to 15 residues. CDR1 is SGHKS and CDR2 is YYEKEE in the germline V gene (reference sequence). With V trimmed by 0 bases and J by 6 bases, 8 bases remained unmatched. The CDR3 DNA reads TGTGCCAGCAGCTTGGAGGGACAGGAAATTAGCGAGCAGTACTTC. As protein: CASSLEGQEISEQYF.

The rearrangement joins TRBV12-3 or TRBV12-4 to TRBJ1-2; D remains unclear. V shed 7 bases and J shed 6 bases, with 15 bases lying between them. There are 13 residues in the CDR3. This CDR3 is CASTNGQEDGYTF. CDR3 in DNA: TGTGCCAGCACCAATGGGCAGGAGGATGGCTACACCTTC.

The chain uses TRBV7-2 and TRBJ2-5; TRBD2 is a possible D gene (7 bases). Germline V gene lookup returns CDR1 SGHTA and CDR2 FQGNSA. The ends were cut back, 5 bases at V and 5 bases at J, with 12 bases in the middle. The CDR3 sequence is 13 residues long. This CDR3 reads CASSPGGDETQYF. DNA for the CDR3: TGTGCCAGCAGCCCGGGGGGCGATGAGACCCAGTACTTC.

The chain has TRBV5-1 and TRBJ1-5; the match to TRBD1 covers 8 bases. J gave up 1 base and V 3 bases, and 3 bases lay outside the gene matches. The CDR3 loop spans 15 amino acids. Germline V gives CDR1 SGHRS, CDR2 YFSETQ. CDR3 nucleotide sequence: TGCGCCAGCAGCTCCGGACAGGGCAGCAATCAGCCCCAGCATTTT. This codes for CASSSGQGSNQPQHF.

The V call is TRBV5-1, the J call TRBJ1-1, with unresolved D. The germline gives CDR1 SGHRS, CDR2 YFSETQ. The CDR3 is 14 residues long. Trimming left V 3 bases short and J 6 bases short, with 15 bases between. The CDR3: CASSSGSPGAEAFF. The CDR3 DNA reads as TGCGCCAGCAGCTCGGGCAGCCCGGGCGCTGAAGCTTTCTTT.

The chain has TRBV5-6 and TRBJ2-4; no definite D call. V shed 2 bases and J shed 7 bases, with 10 bases lying between them. The germline V gene encodes CDR1 SGHDT and CDR2 YYEEEE. The CDR3 length is 13 residues. The CDR3 DNA sequence: TGTGCCAGCAGCTTCTCCAGTGGTAACATTCAGTACTTC. As protein: CASSFSSGNIQYF.

The chain links TRBV5-1 to TRBJ2-2; possibly TRBD1 for D (5 bases). Trimming cost V 7 bases and J 4 bases, with 23 bases left between them. The CDR3 runs to 17 residues. Germline-derived CDR1 and CDR2 are SGHRS and YFSETQ. The CDR3 reads CASGSGLPSTLTGELFF. The DNA for the CDR3 is TGCGCCAGCGGGTCAGGGCTCCCCTCCACACTCACCGGGGAGCTGTTTTTT.